This TCR beta chain appears in the sequencing data of a study of shared clonotypes between healthy human individuals. Study details: A couple of women and a few men aged 18 to 49 made up the donors. The study used three CD4 naive, three CD4 memory, two CD8 naive and one CD8 memory plate per donor.

Once extracted for a subset, genomic DNA was divided evenly among several immunoSEQ plates. As processed by the authors: Junction-only sequences without quality scores were provided by ImmunoSEQ, so filtering was different. Data came from immunoSEQ multiplex PCR; TCRdb stores just in-frame clones and leaves some out. Clone size and V and J calls were adopted from that table, with D and trimming inferred from the DNA. The table has about 750,000 clones, 80% to 95% seen once. This clone was counted only a few times. Losses at the gene ends were 7 bases for V and 5 bases for J; bases not matched to a gene: 14. Germline CDR1 is MNHEY and CDR2 is SMNVEV (reference sequence). This CDR3 spans 17 amino acids. CD45RO negativity and positive selection for CCR7 defined naive CD8 cells, a population that excluded terminally differentiated effector memory CD45RA+ cells.

The specimen sequenced was naive CD8+ T cells sorted from blood. This clonotype originated in a man between 25 and 39 years old in good health. This chain joins TRBV27 and TRBJ2-3, with 11 bases that match TRBD2. Written as DNA, the CDR3 is TGTGCCAGCACCGAATATAGCGGGAGGGCCGGGATAGATACGCAGTATTTT. The encoded protein is CASTEYSGRAGIDTQYF.